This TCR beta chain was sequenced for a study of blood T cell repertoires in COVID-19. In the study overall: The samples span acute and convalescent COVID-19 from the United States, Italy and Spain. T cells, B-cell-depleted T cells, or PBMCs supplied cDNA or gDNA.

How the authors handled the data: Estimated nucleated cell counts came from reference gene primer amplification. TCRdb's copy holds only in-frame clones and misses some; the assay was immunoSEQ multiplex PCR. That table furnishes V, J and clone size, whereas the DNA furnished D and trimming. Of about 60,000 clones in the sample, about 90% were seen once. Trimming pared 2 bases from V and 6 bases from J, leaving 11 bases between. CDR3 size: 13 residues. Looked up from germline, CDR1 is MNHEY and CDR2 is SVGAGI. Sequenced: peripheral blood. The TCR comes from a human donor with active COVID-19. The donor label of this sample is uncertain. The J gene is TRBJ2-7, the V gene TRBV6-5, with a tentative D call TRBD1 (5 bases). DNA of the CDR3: TGTGCCAGCAGTTACGGGGCAGGGATCGAGCAGTACTTC. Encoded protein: CASSYGAGIEQYF.